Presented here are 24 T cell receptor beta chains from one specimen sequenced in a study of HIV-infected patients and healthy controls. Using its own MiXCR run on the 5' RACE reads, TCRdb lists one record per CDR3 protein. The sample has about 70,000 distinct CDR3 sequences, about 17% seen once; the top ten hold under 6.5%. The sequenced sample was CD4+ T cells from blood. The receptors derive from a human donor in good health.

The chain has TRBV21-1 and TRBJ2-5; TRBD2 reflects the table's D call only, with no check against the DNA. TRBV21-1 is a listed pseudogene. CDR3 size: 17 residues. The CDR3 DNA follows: TGTGCCAGCAGTGCCAGACTAGCGGGAGACCACCAAGAGACCCAGTACTTC. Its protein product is CASSARLAGDHQETQYF.

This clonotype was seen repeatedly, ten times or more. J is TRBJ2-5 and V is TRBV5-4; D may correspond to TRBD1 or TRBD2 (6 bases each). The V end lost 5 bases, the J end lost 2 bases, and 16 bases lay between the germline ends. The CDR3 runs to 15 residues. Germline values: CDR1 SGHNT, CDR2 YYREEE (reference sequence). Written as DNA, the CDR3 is TGTGCCAGCAGGAAAACGGGGGCTCCTCAAGAGACCCAGTACTTC. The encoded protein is CASRKTGAPQETQYF.

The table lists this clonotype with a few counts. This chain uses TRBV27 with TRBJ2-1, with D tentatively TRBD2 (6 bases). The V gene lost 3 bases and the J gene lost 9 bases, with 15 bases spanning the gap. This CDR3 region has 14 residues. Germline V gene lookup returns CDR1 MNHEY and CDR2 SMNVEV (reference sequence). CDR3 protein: CASSFEGLRGEQFF. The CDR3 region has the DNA TGTGCCAGCAGTTTCGAGGGGCTGCGGGGTGAGCAGTTCTTC.

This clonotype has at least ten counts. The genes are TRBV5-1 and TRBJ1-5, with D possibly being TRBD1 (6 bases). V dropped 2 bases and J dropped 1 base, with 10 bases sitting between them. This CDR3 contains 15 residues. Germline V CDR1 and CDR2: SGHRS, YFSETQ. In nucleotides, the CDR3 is TGCGCCAGCAGCTTACAGGGAGGGAGCAATCAGCCCCAGCATTTT. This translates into CASSLQGGSNQPQHF.

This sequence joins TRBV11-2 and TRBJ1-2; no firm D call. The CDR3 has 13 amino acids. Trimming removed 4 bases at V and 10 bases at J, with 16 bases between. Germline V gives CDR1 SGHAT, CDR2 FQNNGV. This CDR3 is CASSWAKWVDYTF. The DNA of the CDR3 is TGTGCCAGCAGCTGGGCGAAGTGGGTGGACTACACCTTC. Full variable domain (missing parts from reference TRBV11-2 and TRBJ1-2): EAGVAQSPRYKIIEKRQSVAFWCNPISGHATLYWYQQILGQGPKLLIQFQNNGVVDDSQLPKDRFSAERLKGVDSTLKIQPAKLEDSAVYLCASSWAKWVDYTFGSGTRLTVV.

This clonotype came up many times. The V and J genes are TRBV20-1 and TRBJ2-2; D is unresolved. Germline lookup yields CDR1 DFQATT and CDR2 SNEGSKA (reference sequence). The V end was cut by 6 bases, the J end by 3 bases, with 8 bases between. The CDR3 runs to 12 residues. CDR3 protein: CSAEQDTGELFF. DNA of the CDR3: TGCAGTGCAGAACAAGACACCGGGGAGCTGTTTTTT.

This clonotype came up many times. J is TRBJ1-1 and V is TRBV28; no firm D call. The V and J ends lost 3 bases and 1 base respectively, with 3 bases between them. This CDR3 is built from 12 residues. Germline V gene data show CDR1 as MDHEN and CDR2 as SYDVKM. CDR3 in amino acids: CASSFRNTEAFF. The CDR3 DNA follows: TGTGCCAGCAGTTTTCGGAACACTGAAGCTTTCTTT.

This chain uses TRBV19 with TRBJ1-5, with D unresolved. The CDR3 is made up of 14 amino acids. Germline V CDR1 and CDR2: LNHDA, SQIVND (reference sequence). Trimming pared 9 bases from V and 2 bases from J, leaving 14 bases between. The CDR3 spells CASGPGPGNQPQHF. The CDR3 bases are TGTGCCAGCGGCCCTGGACCGGGCAATCAGCCCCAGCATTTT.

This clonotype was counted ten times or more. The CDR3 is CASSSPFSLEAFF. CDR3 bases: TGTGCCAGCAGCTCACCTTTCAGTCTTGAAGCTTTCTTT. The chain couples TRBV7-2 to TRBJ1-1; D remains ambiguous. CDR1 and CDR2 (germline): SGHTA, FQGNSA. The CDR3 has 13 amino acids. Trimming stripped 4 bases from V and 7 bases from J, with 13 bases between.

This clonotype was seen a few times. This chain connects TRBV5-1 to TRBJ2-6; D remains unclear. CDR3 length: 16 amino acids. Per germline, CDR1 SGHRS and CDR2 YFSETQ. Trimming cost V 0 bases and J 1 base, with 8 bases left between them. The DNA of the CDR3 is TGCGCCAGCAGCTTGGTTTCTGGGTCTGGGGCCAACGTCCTGACTTTC. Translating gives CASSLVSGSGANVLTF. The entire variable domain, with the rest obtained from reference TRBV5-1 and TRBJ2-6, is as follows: KAGVTQTPRYLIKTRGQQVTLSCSPISGHRSVSWYQQTPGQGLQFLFEYFSETQRNKGNFPGRFSGRQFSNSRSEMNVSTLELGDSALYLCASSLVSGSGANVLTFGAGSRLTVL.

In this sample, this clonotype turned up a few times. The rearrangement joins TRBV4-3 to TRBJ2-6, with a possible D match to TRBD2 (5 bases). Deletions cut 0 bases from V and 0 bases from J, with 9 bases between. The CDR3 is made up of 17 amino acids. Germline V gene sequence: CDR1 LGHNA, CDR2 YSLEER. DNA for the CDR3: TGCGCCAGCAGCCAAGATGAGCGGACCTCTGGGGCCAACGTCCTGACTTTC. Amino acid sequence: CASSQDERTSGANVLTF.

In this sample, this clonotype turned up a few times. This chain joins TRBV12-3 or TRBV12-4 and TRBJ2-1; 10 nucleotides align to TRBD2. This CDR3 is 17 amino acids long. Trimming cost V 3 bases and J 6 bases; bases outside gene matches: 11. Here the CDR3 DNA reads TGTGCCAGCAGTTTGGACAAAACTAGCGGGGCCACCAATGAGCAGTTCTTC. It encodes CASSLDKTSGATNEQFF.

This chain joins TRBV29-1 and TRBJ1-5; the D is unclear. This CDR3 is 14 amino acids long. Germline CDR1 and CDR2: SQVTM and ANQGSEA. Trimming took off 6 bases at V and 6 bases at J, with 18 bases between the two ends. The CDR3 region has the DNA TGCAGCGTCGCCTTGGACGGAGGGAGTCAGCCCCAGCATTTT. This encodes CSVALDGGSQPQHF.

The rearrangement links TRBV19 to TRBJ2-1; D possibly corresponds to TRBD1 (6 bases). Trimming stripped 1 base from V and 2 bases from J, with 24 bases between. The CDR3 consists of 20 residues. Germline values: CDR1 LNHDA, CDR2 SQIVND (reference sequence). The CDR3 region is CASSIAGRGGARPTYNEQFF. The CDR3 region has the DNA TGTGCCAGTAGTATAGCCGGGCGAGGGGGAGCGCGACCTACCTACAATGAGCAGTTCTTC.

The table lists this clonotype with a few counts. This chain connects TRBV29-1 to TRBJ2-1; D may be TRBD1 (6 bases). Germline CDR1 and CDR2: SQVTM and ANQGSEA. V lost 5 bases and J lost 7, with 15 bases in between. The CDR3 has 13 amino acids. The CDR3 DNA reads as TGCAGCGTTAAAGCACAGGGAGAGAATGAGCAGTTCTTC. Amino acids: CSVKAQGENEQFF.

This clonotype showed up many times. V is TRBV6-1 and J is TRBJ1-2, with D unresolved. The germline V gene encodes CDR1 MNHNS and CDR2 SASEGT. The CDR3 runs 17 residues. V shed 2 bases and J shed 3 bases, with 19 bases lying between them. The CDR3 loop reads CASSELNSRSGYYGYTF. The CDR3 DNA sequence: TGTGCCAGCAGTGAATTAAACTCCAGATCGGGGTACTATGGCTACACCTTC.

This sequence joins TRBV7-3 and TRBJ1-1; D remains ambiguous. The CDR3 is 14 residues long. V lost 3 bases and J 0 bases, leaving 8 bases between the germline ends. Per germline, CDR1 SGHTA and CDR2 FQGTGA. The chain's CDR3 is CASSLNGLNTEAFF. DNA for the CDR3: TGTGCCAGCAGCTTGAACGGGTTGAACACTGAAGCTTTCTTT.

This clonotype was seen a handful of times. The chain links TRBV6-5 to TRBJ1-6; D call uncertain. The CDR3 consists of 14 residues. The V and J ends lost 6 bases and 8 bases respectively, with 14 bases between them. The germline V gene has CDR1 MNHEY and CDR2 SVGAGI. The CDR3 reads CASRPTGEYSPLHF. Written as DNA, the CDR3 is TGTGCCAGCAGGCCTACGGGCGAGTATTCACCCCTCCACTTT.

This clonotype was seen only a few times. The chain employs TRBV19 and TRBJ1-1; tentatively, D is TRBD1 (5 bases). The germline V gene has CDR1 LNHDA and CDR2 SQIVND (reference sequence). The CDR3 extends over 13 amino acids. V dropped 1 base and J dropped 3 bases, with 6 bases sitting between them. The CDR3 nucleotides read TGTGCCAGTAGTATAGTCAGGGACACTGAAGCTTTCTTT. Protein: CASSIVRDTEAFF.

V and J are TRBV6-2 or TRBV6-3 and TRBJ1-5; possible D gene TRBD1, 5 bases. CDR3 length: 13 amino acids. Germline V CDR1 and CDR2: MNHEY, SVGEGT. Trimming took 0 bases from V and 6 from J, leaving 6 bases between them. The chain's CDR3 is CASSYSGVQPQHF. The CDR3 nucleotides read TGTGCCAGCAGTTACTCGGGGGTTCAGCCCCAGCATTTT.

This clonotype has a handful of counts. In DNA form, the CDR3 reads TGTGCCAGCTCACCAAGCACAGGGGGCGTAACCGGGGAGCTGTTTTTT. Translated, it gives CASSPSTGGVTGELFF. The rearrangement uses TRBV18 and TRBJ2-2, with TRBD1 matching over 9 bases. This CDR3 has 16 amino acids. Germline loops: CDR1 KGHSH, CDR2 LQKENI. The V and J ends lost 2 bases and 5 bases, in that order; junction bases with no gene match: 6. The full variable domain, in which reference TRBV18 and TRBJ2-2 provide the parts outside the CDR3, is NAGVMQNPRHLVRRRGQEARLRCSPMKGHSHVYWYRQLPEEGLKFMVYLQKENIIDESGMPKERFSAEFPKEGPSILRIQQVVRGDSAAYFCASSPSTGGVTGELFFGEGSRLTVL.

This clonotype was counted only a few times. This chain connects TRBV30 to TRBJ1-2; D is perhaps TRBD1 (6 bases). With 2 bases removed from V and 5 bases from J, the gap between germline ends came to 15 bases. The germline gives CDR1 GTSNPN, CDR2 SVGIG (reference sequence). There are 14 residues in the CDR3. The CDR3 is CAWSPGGRRYGYTF. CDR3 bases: TGTGCCTGGAGTCCCGGGGGGCGGCGTTATGGCTACACCTTC.

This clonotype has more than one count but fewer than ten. The CDR3 DNA reads TGTGCCAGTAGTACGACGCTCAGGGGTTTGGGAAATCAGCCCCAGCATTTT. Amino acids: CASSTTLRGLGNQPQHF. The chain combines TRBV19 with TRBJ1-5; D might be TRBD1 (6 bases). Per germline, CDR1 LNHDA and CDR2 SQIVND (reference sequence). CDR3 length: 17 amino acids. V lost 4 bases and J lost 4, with 20 bases in between.

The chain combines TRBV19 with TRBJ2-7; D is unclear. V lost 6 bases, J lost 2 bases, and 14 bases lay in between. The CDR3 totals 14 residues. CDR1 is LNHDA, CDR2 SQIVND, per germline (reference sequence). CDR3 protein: CASRVQDPPYEQYF. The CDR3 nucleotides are TGTGCCAGTAGGGTCCAGGACCCACCCTACGAGCAGTACTTC.